The 3 T cell receptor beta chains in this list originate from one sample, sequenced in a study of control samples from healthy donors and cancer patients (dated by TCRdb to 2018 to 2020). The library was prepared using the immunoSEQ multiplex PCR assay. The source is immuneACCESS, and TCRdb retained only in-frame sequences with V and J called. Part of the clones is not carried over; for the studies checked, unresolved V genes explain less than half of this, and the remainder is unexplained. The sample yields approximately 84,000 clones; 91% were counted once. Less than 20% of the sample is taken by the ten largest. The material sequenced was blood. These receptors originate from a man younger than 45 in good health.

The genes are TRBV5-6 and TRBJ1-3; D is undetermined. Germline V lookup: CDR1 SGHDT, CDR2 YYEEEE. This CDR3 is built from 11 residues. V dropped 4 bases and J dropped 6 bases, with 5 bases sitting between them. CDR3 residues: CASSGSNTIYF. The DNA of the CDR3 is TGTGCCAGCAGCGGCTCAAACACCATATATTTT. Drawing the rest from reference TRBV5-6 and TRBJ1-3, the complete variable domain is DAGVTQSPTHLIKTRGQQVTLRCSPKSGHDTVSWYQQALGQGPQFIFQYYEEEERQRGNFPDRFSGHQFPNYSSELNVNALLLGDSALYLCASSGSNTIYFGEGSWLTVV.

The rearrangement links TRBV19 to TRBJ1-6; a possible D gene is TRBD1 (5 bases). The CDR3 length is 15 residues. Germline assignment: CDR1 LNHDA and CDR2 SQIVND (reference sequence). With 2 bases removed from V and 9 bases from J, the gap between germline ends came to 14 bases. The CDR3 coding sequence is TGTGCCAGTAGTATAAGGGACCCAACCGGTTCACCCCTCCACTTT. Translation: CASSIRDPTGSPLHF. The variable domain in full, with the rest retrieved from reference TRBV19 and TRBJ1-6, is DGGITQSPKYLFRKEGQNVTLSCEQNLNHDAMYWYRQDPGQGLRLIYYSQIVNDFQKGDIAEGYSVSREKKESFPLTVTSAQKNPTAFYLCASSIRDPTGSPLHFGNGTRLTVT.

CDR3 sequence: CASSIPLGRGGPNYGYTF. In DNA, the CDR3 is TGTGCCAGTAGTATCCCTCTCGGCAGGGGCGGACCAAACTATGGCTACACCTTC. The gene calls are TRBV19 and TRBJ1-2; a possible D gene is TRBD1 (6 bases). This CDR3 is built from 18 residues. V was pared by 3 bases and J by 2 bases, with 22 bases between. The V gene's germline CDR1 is LNHDA and CDR2 SQIVND (reference sequence). Full variable domain (remainder filled in from reference TRBV19 and TRBJ1-2): DGGITQSPKYLFRKEGQNVTLSCEQNLNHDAMYWYRQDPGQGLRLIYYSQIVNDFQKGDIAEGYSVSREKKESFPLTVTSAQKNPTAFYLCASSIPLGRGGPNYGYTFGSGTRLTVV.